The 13 T cell receptor beta chains presented below share a single source sample, sequenced in a study of blood T cell repertoires in COVID-19. Sequencing was performed with immunoSEQ multiplex PCR; in TCRdb, only in-frame clones are kept and a portion is missing. The sample yields about 100,000 clones, roughly 87% seen once. The sample taken for sequencing was peripheral blood. These receptors were taken from a man younger than 40 in a cohort sampled during active COVID-19.

The J gene is TRBJ1-1, the V gene TRBV25-1; D gene unclear. The CDR3 covers 13 residues. The V end lost 7 bases, the J end lost 1 base, and 10 bases lay between the germline ends. Germline values: CDR1 MGHDK, CDR2 SYGVNS. The CDR3 loop reads CASNGVRNTEAFF. The CDR3 nucleotides read TGTGCCAGCAACGGGGTGAGGAACACTGAAGCTTTCTTT.

The rearrangement joins TRBV18 to TRBJ2-7; the match to TRBD2 covers 14 bases. The germline V gene encodes CDR1 KGHSH and CDR2 LQKENI. After removal of 6 bases from V and 5 bases from J, the junction contained 6 bases not matched to a gene. CDR3 length: 15 amino acids. In DNA form, the CDR3 reads TGTGCCAGCTCCCAAGGGACTAGCGGGGGAAACGAGCAGTACTTC. Protein sequence: CASSQGTSGGNEQYF. The whole variable domain, filled in from reference TRBV18 and TRBJ2-7, reads NAGVMQNPRHLVRRRGQEARLRCSPMKGHSHVYWYRQLPEEGLKFMVYLQKENIIDESGMPKERFSAEFPKEGPSILRIQQVVRGDSAAYFCASSQGTSGGNEQYFGPGTRLTVT.

The table lists this clone with a few counts. This chain uses TRBV12-3 or TRBV12-4 with TRBJ2-3, with D tentatively TRBD2 (6 bases). The CDR3 consists of 12 residues. The V end lost 5 bases, the J end lost 6 bases, and 9 bases lay between the germline ends. The CDR3, as DNA: TGTGCCAGCAGTCCTCGGGGGGATACGCAGTATTTT. This encodes CASSPRGDTQYF.

This rearrangement joins TRBV30 to TRBJ1-6; the D gene is possibly TRBD1 (5 bases). Germline CDR1 is GTSNPN and CDR2 is SVGIG (reference sequence). CDR3 size: 16 residues. Trimming removed 1 base at V and 9 bases at J, with 19 bases between. Here the CDR3 reads CAWSGDGGVPGSPLHF. In nucleotides, the CDR3 is TGTGCCTGGAGTGGAGACGGGGGGGTCCCTGGTTCACCCCTCCACTTT.

The V and J genes are TRBV24-1 and TRBJ2-7, with 8 bases lining up with TRBD1. With 4 bases clipped from V and 3 bases from J, the junction kept 7 bases outside the gene matches. The CDR3 is 15 residues long. Per the germline V gene, CDR1 is KGHDR and CDR2 is SFDVKD. CDR3 in amino acids: CATSDNGQGGYEQYF. The CDR3 coding sequence is TGTGCCACCAGTGACAACGGACAGGGAGGCTACGAGCAGTACTTC.

This clone was detected only once. CDR3 nucleotides: TGTGCCAGCAGTTACGACCCGGGGTCGGGAGGCTACACCTTC. Protein sequence: CASSYDPGSGGYTF. V gene TRBV6-5 combines with J gene TRBJ1-2; unclear D gene. This CDR3 contains 14 residues. Per the germline V gene, CDR1 is MNHEY and CDR2 is SVGAGI. V lost 2 bases and J 8 bases, leaving 15 bases between the germline ends.

V gene TRBV30 combines with J gene TRBJ1-5; 9 nucleotides line up with TRBD1. CDR3 length: 14 amino acids. V lost 0 bases to trimming and J lost 7 bases; unmatched junction nucleotides: 4. Per germline, CDR1 GTSNPN and CDR2 SVGIG (reference sequence). The DNA for the CDR3 is TGTGCCTGGAGTGTCGGACAGGGGAGACAGCCCCAGCATTTT. Amino acids: CAWSVGQGRQPQHF.

As DNA, the CDR3 is TGTGCCACCAGCAGAGAAGGGGTTACTGAAGCTTTCTTT. The encoded protein is CATSREGVTEAFF. The chain links TRBV15 to TRBJ1-1; perhaps TRBD1 as D (5 bases). V lost 0 bases and J 5 bases, leaving 7 bases between the germline ends. This CDR3 comprises 13 residues. From germline, CDR1 is LNHNV and CDR2 YYDKDF (reference sequence).

The J gene is TRBJ2-7, the V gene TRBV20-1, with 8 bases fitting TRBD1. V lost 3 bases to trimming and J lost 4 bases; unmatched junction nucleotides: 11. The CDR3 runs to 15 residues. Germline CDR1 and CDR2: DFQATT and SNEGSKA (reference sequence). The CDR3 here is CSASTPGTGTYEQYF. The DNA for the CDR3 is TGCAGTGCTAGTACCCCCGGGACAGGAACGTACGAGCAGTACTTC.

The chain couples TRBV28 to TRBJ2-5; 15 bases map to TRBD2. From germline, CDR1 is MDHEN and CDR2 SYDVKM. The V segment lost 7 bases and the J segment 1 base; nucleotides outside the gene matches: 4. The CDR3 spans 16 residues. As DNA, the CDR3 is TGTGCCAGCACCCGGACTAGCGGGGGGGTCCAAGAGACCCAGTACTTC. Translating it yields CASTRTSGGVQETQYF. Together with reference TRBV28 and TRBJ2-5, the CDR3 gives the full variable domain: DVKVTQSSRYLVKRTGEKVFLECVQDMDHENMFWYRQDPGLGLRLIYFSYDVKMKEKGDIPEGYSVSREKKERFSLILESASTNQTSMYLCASTRTSGGVQETQYFGPGTRLLVL.

The CDR3 nucleotides are TGTGCCAGCTCGCCTATAGCCGGGACCTACAATGAGCAGTTCTTC. Translating it yields CASSPIAGTYNEQFF. The genes are TRBV18 and TRBJ2-1; D may be TRBD2 (5 bases). The CDR3 contains 15 residues. Germline V CDR1 and CDR2: KGHSH, LQKENI. Trimming pared 6 bases from V and 2 bases from J, leaving 14 bases between.

The chain is built from TRBV5-1 and TRBJ1-4; 8 bases are a match to TRBD1. V lost 0 bases and J lost 5; bases outside the gene matches: 0. Germline CDR1 and CDR2: SGHRS and YFSETQ. The CDR3 length is 14 residues. The chain's CDR3 is CASSLGTGNEKLFF. For the CDR3, the DNA is TGCGCCAGCAGCTTGGGGACAGGGAATGAAAAACTGTTTTTT.

V is TRBV6-1 and J is TRBJ2-3; D might be TRBD1 (5 bases). CDR3 length: 16 residues. Germline V gives CDR1 MNHNS, CDR2 SASEGT. The germline V and J ends were trimmed by 1 base and 2 bases, with 13 bases remaining between them. This CDR3 is CASSEGAGMDTDTQYF. The CDR3 DNA is TGTGCCAGCAGTGAAGGCGCAGGGATGGACACAGATACGCAGTATTTT.